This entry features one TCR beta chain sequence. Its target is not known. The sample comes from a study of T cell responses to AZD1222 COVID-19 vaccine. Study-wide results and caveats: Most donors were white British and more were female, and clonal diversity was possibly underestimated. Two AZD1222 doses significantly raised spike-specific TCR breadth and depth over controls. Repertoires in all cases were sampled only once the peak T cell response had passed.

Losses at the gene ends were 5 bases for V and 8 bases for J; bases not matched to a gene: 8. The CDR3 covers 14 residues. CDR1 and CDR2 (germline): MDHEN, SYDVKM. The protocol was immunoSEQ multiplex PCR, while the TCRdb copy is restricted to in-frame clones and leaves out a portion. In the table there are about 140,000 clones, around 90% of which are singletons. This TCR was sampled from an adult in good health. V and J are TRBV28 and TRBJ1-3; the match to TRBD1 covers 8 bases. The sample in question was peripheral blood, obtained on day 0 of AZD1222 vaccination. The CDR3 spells CASSRRTGKDTIYF. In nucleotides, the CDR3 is TGTGCCAGCAGTCGCCGGACAGGGAAGGACACCATATATTTT.